Presented here are 29 T cell receptor beta chains from one specimen sequenced in a study of control samples from healthy donors and cancer patients. Libraries were prepared by immunoSEQ multiplex PCR; TCRdb keeps only in-frame clonotypes and omits some of them. The sample records some 130,000 clones, approximately 90% being singletons. Sequencing used blood. The receptors originated from a man between 18 and 29 years old in good health.

This clone was picked up one time. The rearrangement joins TRBV23-1 to TRBJ1-5; TRBD1 might be the D (5 bases). TRBV23-1 belongs to the ORF category, with a function that is uncertain. The V gene lost 2 bases and the J gene lost 0 bases, with 14 bases spanning the gap. The CDR3 extends over 17 amino acids. CDR3 nucleotides: TGCGCCAGCAGTCAACCCCGACAGAAATATAGCAATCAGCCCCAGCATTTT. It yields the protein CASSQPRQKYSNQPQHF.

The rearrangement joins TRBV15 to TRBJ1-6, with D unresolved. Germline CDR1 LNHNV, CDR2 YYDKDF (reference sequence). This CDR3 has 12 amino acids. The DNA for the CDR3 is TGTGCGGCGGCGGGGTTTGGGTCACCCCTCCACTTT. Amino acid sequence: CAAAGFGSPLHF.

This chain joins TRBV5-1 and TRBJ1-4; 8 bases align to TRBD1. V was pared by 3 bases and J by 0 bases, with 1 base of the junction left unmatched. The germline CDR1 and CDR2 sequences are SGHRS and YFSETQ. The CDR3 extends over 15 amino acids. CDR3 in amino acids: CASSSTGATNEKLFF. As DNA, the CDR3 is TGCGCCAGCAGCTCGACAGGGGCAACTAATGAAAAACTGTTTTTT.

CDR3 in amino acids: CAISGGTSGYEQYF. The CDR3 DNA reads TGTGCCATCAGTGGGGGGACTAGCGGATACGAGCAGTACTTC. The chain combines TRBV10-3 with TRBJ2-7; TRBD2 agrees at 11 bases. After removal of 4 bases from V and 4 bases from J, the junction contained 3 bases not matched to a gene. The CDR3 totals 14 residues. Per the germline V gene, CDR1 is ENHRY and CDR2 is SYGVKD.

The V call is TRBV9, the J call TRBJ2-1, with 7 nucleotides matching TRBD1. Trimming removed 4 bases from V and 7 bases from J; junction bases left unmatched: 2. The germline V gene encodes CDR1 SGDLS and CDR2 YYNGEE. The CDR3 loop spans 12 amino acids. CDR3 sequence reads: CASSIRGNEQFF. The CDR3 coding sequence is TGTGCCAGCAGCATCAGGGGGAATGAGCAGTTCTTC.

The V gene is TRBV6-1, the J gene TRBJ1-2; possible D gene TRBD1, 5 bases. Looked up from germline, CDR1 is MNHNS and CDR2 is SASEGT. CDR3 length: 15 residues. Trimming removed 0 bases from V and 3 bases from J, with 11 bases in between. The chain's CDR3 is CASSEAFLGDYGYTF. CDR3 bases: TGTGCCAGCAGTGAAGCCTTCCTGGGGGACTATGGCTACACCTTC.

V is TRBV12-3 or TRBV12-4 and J is TRBJ1-4; perhaps TRBD1 as D (5 bases). This CDR3 has 13 amino acids. V lost 0 bases and J lost 8, with 7 bases in between. The CDR3 DNA reads TGTGCCAGCAGTTTAGCTGGGGGGGAAAAACTGTTTTTT. It is translated as CASSLAGGEKLFF.

This chain uses TRBV7-9 with TRBJ1-2, with TRBD1 identical over 10 bases. The CDR3 runs 13 residues. J gave up 8 bases and V 4 bases, and 4 bases lay outside the gene matches. Germline-derived CDR1 and CDR2 are SEHNR and FQNEAQ (reference sequence). CDR3 sequence reads: CASSSTGGAGYTF. The DNA for the CDR3 is TGTGCCAGCAGCTCGACAGGGGGCGCCGGCTACACCTTC.

This sequence joins TRBV5-1 and TRBJ2-1; 10 nucleotides align to TRBD1. The trim removed 6 bases at V and 6 bases at J, leaving 6 bases unmatched. Germline V gene lookup returns CDR1 SGHRS and CDR2 YFSETQ. The CDR3 has 14 amino acids. CDR3 bases: TGCGCCAGCACCCGGGACAGGGGAGGCAATGAGCAGTTCTTC. This translates into CASTRDRGGNEQFF.

This chain connects TRBV5-6 to TRBJ1-4, with D perhaps TRBD1 (5 bases). The V end lost 1 base, the J end lost 4 bases, and 14 bases lay between the germline ends. Germline CDR1 reads SGHDT; CDR2 reads YYEEEE. This CDR3 is 16 amino acids long. CDR3 DNA sequence: TGTGCCAGCAGCTTGAGTAGGTCAGGGCTTAATGAAAAACTGTTTTTT. Its protein is CASSLSRSGLNEKLFF.

This rearrangement joins TRBV19 to TRBJ2-3, with D perhaps TRBD1 or TRBD2 (6 bases each). V shed 4 bases and J shed 0 bases, with 11 bases lying between them. Germline-derived CDR1 and CDR2 are LNHDA and SQIVND (reference sequence). This CDR3 region has 15 residues. The CDR3 DNA reads as TGTGCCAGTAGTAGCGGGACATACAGCACAGATACGCAGTATTTT. Its translation: CASSSGTYSTDTQYF.

The rearrangement joins TRBV3-1 (or the pseudogene TRBV3-2) to TRBJ2-3; D is undetermined. The germline V gene has CDR1 LGHDT and CDR2 YNNKEL (reference sequence). The CDR3 consists of 12 residues. The V end lost 1 base, the J end lost 6 bases, and 5 bases lay between the germline ends. The CDR3 DNA follows: TGTGCCAGCAGCCAAGTCGGGGATACGCAGTATTTT. It specifies CASSQVGDTQYF.

In DNA form, the CDR3 reads TGTGCCTGGAGTGTAGGCAGCAATCAGCCCCAGCATTTT. Its translation is CAWSVGSNQPQHF. V usage is TRBV30 and J usage is TRBJ1-5; no firm D call. Trimming stripped 0 bases from V and 1 base from J, with 4 bases between. Per germline, CDR1 GTSNPN and CDR2 SVGIG (reference sequence). The CDR3 is 13 residues long.

The chain joins TRBV5-6 to TRBJ1-1; D unresolved. From germline, CDR1 is SGHDT and CDR2 YYEEEE. Trimming stripped 0 bases from V and 0 bases from J, with 6 bases between. The CDR3 extends over 14 amino acids. CDR3 loop: CASSLAGMNTEAFF. CDR3 coding DNA: TGTGCCAGCAGCTTGGCGGGAATGAACACTGAAGCTTTCTTT.

The rearrangement uses TRBV15 and TRBJ1-2, with a tentative D call TRBD1 (5 bases). The CDR3 runs to 14 residues. V was cut by 0 bases and J by 8 bases, with 13 bases left in between. In germline, CDR1 is LNHNV, CDR2 YYDKDF (reference sequence). The CDR3 reads CATSRDVRGSGYTF. DNA for the CDR3: TGTGCCACCAGCAGAGATGTGAGGGGAAGCGGCTACACCTTC.

This rearrangement joins TRBV25-1 to TRBJ2-1, with 7 bases aligning to TRBD1. Germline CDR1 and CDR2: MGHDK and SYGVNS. This CDR3 spans 15 amino acids. Germline trimming cut 0 bases from V and 6 bases from J; bases unmatched to any gene: 5. CDR3 DNA sequence: TGTGCCAGCAGTGAATACGAGGGGGCTGGCAATGAGCAGTTCTTC. Its protein product is CASSEYEGAGNEQFF.

V and J are TRBV19 and TRBJ1-3; D not resolved. The CDR3 runs 14 residues. Germline lookup yields CDR1 LNHDA and CDR2 SQIVND (reference sequence). Trimming took off 6 bases at V and 2 bases at J, with 11 bases between the two ends. In DNA, the CDR3 is TGTGCCAGTAGACCCGCGGGAACTGGAAACACCATATATTTT. Its translation: CASRPAGTGNTIYF.

This rearrangement joins TRBV25-1 to TRBJ1-5, with TRBD1 as a possible D gene (6 bases). Germline loops: CDR1 MGHDK, CDR2 SYGVNS. The CDR3 loop spans 14 amino acids. Here the CDR3 reads CGAARRGGDQPQHF. DNA of the CDR3: TGTGGAGCCGCCAGGAGAGGGGGAGATCAGCCCCAGCATTTT.

This clone has just one count. The V gene is TRBV2, the J gene TRBJ2-7; tentatively, D is TRBD1 (6 bases). The V end lost 7 bases, the J end lost 4 bases, and 14 bases lay between the germline ends. CDR1 is SNHLY and CDR2 is FYNNEI in the germline V gene. The CDR3 contains 13 residues. CDR3 DNA: TGTGCCAGCAAAGGGACAAATCAATACGAGCAGTACTTC. This codes for CASKGTNQYEQYF.

The V call is TRBV27, the J call TRBJ2-7, with unresolved D. Germline CDR1 MNHEY, CDR2 SMNVEV (reference sequence). Trimming removed 5 bases at V and 7 bases at J, with 15 bases between. This CDR3 spans 13 amino acids. CDR3 residues: CASSQRKPWEQYF. The CDR3 nucleotides are TGTGCCAGCAGTCAAAGGAAACCATGGGAGCAGTACTTC.

The CDR3 here is CASSPLAGRAKNIQYF. In nucleotides, the CDR3 is TGTGCCAGCAGCCCCCTAGCGGGGCGGGCCAAAAACATTCAGTACTTC. V usage is TRBV3-1 (or the pseudogene TRBV3-2) and J usage is TRBJ2-4; TRBD2 agrees at 9 bases. Germline-derived CDR1 and CDR2 are LGHDT and YNNKEL (reference sequence). V shed 4 bases, J shed 1 base, and the junction held 5 bases outside the gene matches. The CDR3 is 16 amino acids.

The chain carries TRBV27 and TRBJ1-1, with unresolved D. Between the trimmed V and J ends, which lost 5 bases and 5 bases, there was a span of 12 bases. Germline lookup yields CDR1 MNHEY and CDR2 SMNVEV (reference sequence). The CDR3 sequence is 13 residues long. The CDR3 DNA reads TGTGCCAGCAGTCCGGGAGGACGGACTGAAGCTTTCTTT. This encodes CASSPGGRTEAFF.

The J gene is TRBJ2-3, the V gene TRBV7-9; D gene unclear. CDR1 is SEHNR, CDR2 FQNEAQ, per germline (reference sequence). V lost 6 bases to trimming and J lost 3 bases, with 4 bases between them. This CDR3 contains 11 residues. DNA for the CDR3: TGTGCCAGCAGGCGAACAGATACGCAGTATTTT. Translated, it gives CASRRTDTQYF.

The V gene is TRBV6-5, the J gene TRBJ2-3, with D perhaps matching TRBD1 (5 bases). The length of the CDR3 is 15 residues. CDR1 is MNHEY and CDR2 is SVGAGI in the germline V gene. Trimming shortened V by 2 bases and J by 2 bases, and 11 bases separated the two germline ends. The CDR3 here is CASSYGATITDTQYF. The DNA for the CDR3 is TGTGCCAGCAGTTACGGGGCTACCATCACAGATACGCAGTATTTT.

Concerning this clone itself: One junction end disagrees with the germline gene, perhaps due to a read error. The chain uses TRBV11-3 and TRBJ2-5, with 8 nucleotides matching TRBD1. Germline V gene sequence: CDR1 SGHNT, CDR2 YENEEA. This CDR3 is 20 amino acids long. The CDR3 loop reads CASRLAGRRRTGQGQETQYF. CDR3 bases: TGTGCCAGCAGATTAGCCGGACGACGTCGGACCGGACAGGGCCAAGAGACCCAGTACTTC. Full variable domain (remainder filled in from reference TRBV11-3 and TRBJ2-5): EAGVVQSPRYKIIEKKQPVAFWCNPISGHNTLYWYLQNLGQGPELLIRYENEEAVDDSQLPKDRFSAERLKGVDSTLKIQPAELGDSAVYLCASRLAGRRRTGQGQETQYFGPGTRLLVL.

The chain recombines TRBV6-5 with TRBJ2-3; maybe TRBD2 (7 bases). Germline CDR1 and CDR2: MNHEY and SVGAGI. Trimming took off 2 bases at V and 4 bases at J, with 10 bases between the two ends. CDR3 size: 14 residues. CDR3 in amino acids: CASSYGGGPDTQYF. The CDR3 nucleotides are TGTGCCAGCAGTTACGGGGGGGGCCCAGATACGCAGTATTTT.

The chain employs TRBV5-6 and TRBJ1-2; D not resolved. Germline-derived CDR1 and CDR2 are SGHDT and YYEEEE. There are 15 residues in the CDR3. The V and J ends lost 0 bases and 2 bases respectively, with 11 bases between them. The CDR3 sequence: CASSLALWRNYGYTF. The CDR3 coding sequence is TGTGCCAGCAGCTTGGCTCTGTGGAGAAACTATGGCTACACCTTC. The full variable domain, its missing parts supplied by reference TRBV5-6 and TRBJ1-2, is DAGVTQSPTHLIKTRGQQVTLRCSPKSGHDTVSWYQQALGQGPQFIFQYYEEEERQRGNFPDRFSGHQFPNYSSELNVNALLLGDSALYLCASSLALWRNYGYTFGSGTRLTVV.

This clone appeared once. V usage is TRBV30 and J usage is TRBJ1-5; D call uncertain. The CDR3 covers 13 residues. Germline V gene data show CDR1 as GTSNPN and CDR2 as SVGIG (reference sequence). V was shortened by 2 bases and J by 4 bases, with 9 bases between the two germline ends. This CDR3 reads CAWSRQLNQPQHF. The CDR3 nucleotides read TGTGCCTGGAGTCGGCAGCTTAATCAGCCCCAGCATTTT.

The gene calls are TRBV15 and TRBJ1-2; D gene ambiguous. The CDR3 is made up of 12 amino acids. V was cut by 0 bases and J by 6 bases, with 5 bases left in between. Germline values: CDR1 LNHNV, CDR2 YYDKDF (reference sequence). The CDR3 nucleotides are TGTGCCACCAGCAGAGATGGGGATGGCTACACCTTC. Protein: CATSRDGDGYTF.